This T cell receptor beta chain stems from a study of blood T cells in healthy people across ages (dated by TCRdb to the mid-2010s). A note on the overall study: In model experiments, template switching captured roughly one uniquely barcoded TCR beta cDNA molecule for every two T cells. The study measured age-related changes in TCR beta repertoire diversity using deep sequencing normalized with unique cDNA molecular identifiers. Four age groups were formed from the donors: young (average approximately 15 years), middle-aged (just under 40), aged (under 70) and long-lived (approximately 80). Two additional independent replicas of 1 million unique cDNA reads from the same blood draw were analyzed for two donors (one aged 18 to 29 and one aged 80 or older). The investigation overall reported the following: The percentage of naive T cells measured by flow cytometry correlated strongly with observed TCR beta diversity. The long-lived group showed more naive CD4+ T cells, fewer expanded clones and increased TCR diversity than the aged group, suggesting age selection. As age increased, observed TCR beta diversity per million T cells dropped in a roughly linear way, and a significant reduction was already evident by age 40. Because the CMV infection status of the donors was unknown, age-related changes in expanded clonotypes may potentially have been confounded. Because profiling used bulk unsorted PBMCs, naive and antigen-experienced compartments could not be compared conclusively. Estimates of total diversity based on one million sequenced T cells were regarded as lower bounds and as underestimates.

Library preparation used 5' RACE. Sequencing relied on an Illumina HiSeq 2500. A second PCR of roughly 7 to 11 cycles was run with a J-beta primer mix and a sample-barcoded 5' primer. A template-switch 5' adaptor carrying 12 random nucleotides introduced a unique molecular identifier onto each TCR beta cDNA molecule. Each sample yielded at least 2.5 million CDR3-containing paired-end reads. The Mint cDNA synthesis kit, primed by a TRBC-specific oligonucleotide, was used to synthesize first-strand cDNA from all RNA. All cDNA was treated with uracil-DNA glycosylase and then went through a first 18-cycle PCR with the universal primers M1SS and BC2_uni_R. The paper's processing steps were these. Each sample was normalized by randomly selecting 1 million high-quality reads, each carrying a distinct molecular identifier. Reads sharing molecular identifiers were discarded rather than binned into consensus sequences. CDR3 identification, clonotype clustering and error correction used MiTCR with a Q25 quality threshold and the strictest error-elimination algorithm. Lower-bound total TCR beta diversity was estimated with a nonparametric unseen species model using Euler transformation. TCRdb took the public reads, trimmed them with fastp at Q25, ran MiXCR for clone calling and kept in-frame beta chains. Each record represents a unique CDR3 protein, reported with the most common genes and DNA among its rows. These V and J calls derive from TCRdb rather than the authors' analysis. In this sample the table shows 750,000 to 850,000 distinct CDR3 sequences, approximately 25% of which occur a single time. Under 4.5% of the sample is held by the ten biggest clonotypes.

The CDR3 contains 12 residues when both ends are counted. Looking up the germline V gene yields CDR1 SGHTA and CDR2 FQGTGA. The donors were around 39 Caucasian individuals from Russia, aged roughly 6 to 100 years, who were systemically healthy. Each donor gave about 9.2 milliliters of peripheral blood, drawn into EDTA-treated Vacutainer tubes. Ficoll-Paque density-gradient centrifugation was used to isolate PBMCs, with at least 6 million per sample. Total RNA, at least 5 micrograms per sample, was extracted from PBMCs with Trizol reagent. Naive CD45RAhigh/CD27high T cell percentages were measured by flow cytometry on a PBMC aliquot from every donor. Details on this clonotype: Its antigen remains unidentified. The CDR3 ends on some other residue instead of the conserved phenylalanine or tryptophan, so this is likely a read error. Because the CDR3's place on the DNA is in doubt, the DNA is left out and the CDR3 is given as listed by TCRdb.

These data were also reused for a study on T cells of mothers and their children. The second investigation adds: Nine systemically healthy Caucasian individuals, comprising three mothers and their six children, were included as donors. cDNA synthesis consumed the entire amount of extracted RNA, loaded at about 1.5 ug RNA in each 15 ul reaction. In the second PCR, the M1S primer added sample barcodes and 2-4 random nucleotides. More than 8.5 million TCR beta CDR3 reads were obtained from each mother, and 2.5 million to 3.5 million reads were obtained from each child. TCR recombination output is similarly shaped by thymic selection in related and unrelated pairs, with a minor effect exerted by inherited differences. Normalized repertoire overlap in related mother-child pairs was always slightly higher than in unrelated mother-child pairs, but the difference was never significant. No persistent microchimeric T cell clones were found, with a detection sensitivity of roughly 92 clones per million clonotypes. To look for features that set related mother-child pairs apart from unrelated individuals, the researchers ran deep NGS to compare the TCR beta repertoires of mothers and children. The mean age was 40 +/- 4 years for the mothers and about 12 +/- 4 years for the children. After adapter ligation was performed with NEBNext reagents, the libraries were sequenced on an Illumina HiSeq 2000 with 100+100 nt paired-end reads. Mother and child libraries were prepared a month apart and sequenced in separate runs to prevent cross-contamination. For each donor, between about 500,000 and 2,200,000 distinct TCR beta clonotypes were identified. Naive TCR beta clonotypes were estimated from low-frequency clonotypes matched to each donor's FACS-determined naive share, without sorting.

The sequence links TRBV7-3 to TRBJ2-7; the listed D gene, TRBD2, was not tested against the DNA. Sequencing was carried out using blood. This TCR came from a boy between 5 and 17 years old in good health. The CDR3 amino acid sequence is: CASSYGTAEKYS.